Many counts were recorded for the clone carrying this TCR beta chain. The data were obtained in a study of T cells after posttransplantation cyclophosphamide. CDR1 is SGHNT, CDR2 YYREEE, per germline (reference sequence). V was clipped by 0 bases and J by 6 bases, with 13 bases between them. CDR3 size: 15 residues. Cyclophosphamide on days +3 and +4 followed busulfan-fludarabine conditioning and a marrow graft. The table came from immunoSEQ multiplex PCR; TCRdb's copy has only in-frame clones and leaves some out. The sample was found to contain 20,000 to 25,000 clones, and every one recurs. The material was PBMCs, obtained after allogeneic stem cell transplant with posttransplant cyclophosphamide. This chain links TRBV5-4 with TRBJ2-1; tentatively, D is TRBD1 (6 bases). This TCR was sampled from a young adult male patient who received an allogeneic stem cell transplant from a related donor, was CMV-positive, and had no GVHD. Some T cells could come from the graft donor. The DNA for the CDR3 is TGTGCCAGCAGCTTGGCCGGGATCAGGGGCAATGAGCAGTTCTTC. Amino acids: CASSLAGIRGNEQFF.